These 8 T cell receptor beta chains were sequenced from one sample in a study of blood T cells in healthy people across ages. Alongside a J-beta primer mix, a sample-barcoded 5' primer served in a second PCR lasting roughly 6 to 11 cycles. TCRdb processed the 5' RACE reads anew with MiXCR; each CDR3 protein has one entry. This table holds 760,000 or so distinct CDR3 sequences, more than 20% found once. This sample also belongs to another study, concerning T cells of mothers and their children.

What was sequenced was blood. These receptors were collected from a boy between 10 and 17 years old in good health.

This clonotype was seen only a few times. This sequence joins TRBV20-1 and TRBJ2-1, with D tentatively TRBD2 (5 bases). The V end was cut by 0 bases, the J end by 0 bases, with 21 bases between. Per germline, CDR1 DFQATT and CDR2 SNEGSKA (reference sequence). CDR3 length equals 19 residues. DNA of the CDR3: TGCAGTGCTAGAGATCCCCGGGGTCTCGTAAGAAGCTCCTACAATGAGCAGTTCTTC. It encodes CSARDPRGLVRSSYNEQFF.

This clonotype has just one count. The rearrangement links TRBV20-1 to TRBJ1-4; a possible D gene is TRBD1 (5 bases). CDR3 length equals 14 residues. Germline V gene data show CDR1 as DFQATT and CDR2 as SNEGSKA (reference sequence). Trimming shortened V by 6 bases and J by 6 bases, and 17 bases separated the two germline ends. For the CDR3, the DNA is TGCAGTGCGAGTGCGGGGCGAGGGGATGAAAAACTGTTTTTT. Translated, it gives CSASAGRGDEKLFF.

This clonotype was recorded a few times. This chain connects TRBV20-1 to TRBJ1-1; no firm D call. Trimming pared 0 bases from V and 6 bases from J, leaving 14 bases between. This CDR3 spans 14 amino acids. Germline V gene data show CDR1 as DFQATT and CDR2 as SNEGSKA (reference sequence). For the CDR3, the DNA is TGCAGTGCTAGAGACTACTTTCGGTTAGCTGAAGCTTTCTTT. Translating it yields CSARDYFRLAEAFF.

Points on this clonotype: One end of the junction is discordant with germline, which a read error may explain. The gene calls are TRBV2 and TRBJ1-2; D might be TRBD1 (6 bases). This CDR3 has 14 residues. CDR1 SNHLY and CDR2 FYNNEI come from the germline V gene. CDR3 DNA: TGTGCCGGCAGTGATACAGGGACTGGCTATGGCTACACCTTC. Its protein is CAGSDTGTGYGYTF. Full variable domain (remainder filled in from reference TRBV2 and TRBJ1-2): EPEVTQTPSHQVTQMGQEVILRCVPISNHLYFYWYRQILGQKVEFLVSFYNNEISEKSEIFDDQFSVERPDGSNFTLKIRSTKLEDSAMYFCAGSDTGTGYGYTFGSGTRLTVV.

The J gene is TRBJ2-5, the V gene TRBV5-1; a weak D match, TRBD1 (5 bases). In germline, CDR1 is SGHRS, CDR2 YFSETQ. This CDR3 has 13 amino acids. V lost 3 bases, J lost 5 bases, and 11 bases lay in between. The CDR3 is CASSSSGMETQYF. As DNA, the CDR3 is TGCGCCAGCAGCTCGTCAGGGATGGAGACCCAGTACTTC.

This clonotype showed up just a few times. V and J are TRBV5-1 and TRBJ1-1; TRBD1 might be the D (6 bases). CDR1 and CDR2 (germline): SGHRS, YFSETQ. There are 15 residues in the CDR3. Deletions cut 5 bases from V and 0 bases from J, with 14 bases between. The CDR3 sequence is CASRTYTGLNTEAFF. Here the CDR3 DNA reads TGCGCCAGCAGGACTTACACAGGGTTGAACACTGAAGCTTTCTTT.

This clonotype was detected once. This rearrangement joins TRBV20-1 to TRBJ1-4, with D unresolved. The CDR3 is 15 residues long. The V end was cut by 0 bases, the J end by 3 bases, with 11 bases between. CDR1 is DFQATT and CDR2 is SNEGSKA in the germline V gene (reference sequence). For the CDR3, the DNA is TGCAGTGCTAGAGATATGTCGGGTCCTAATGAAAAACTGTTTTTT. This codes for CSARDMSGPNEKLFF.

The table lists this clonotype with a few counts. The V call is TRBV28, the J call TRBJ2-5, with 7 positions matching TRBD2. In germline, CDR1 is MDHEN, CDR2 SYDVKM. The CDR3 is 16 amino acids. After removal of 4 bases from V and 4 bases from J, the junction contained 12 bases not matched to a gene. CDR3 loop: CASSSRRDWGGETQYF. In DNA form, the CDR3 reads TGTGCCAGCAGTTCTCGACGGGACTGGGGGGGAGAGACCCAGTACTTC.